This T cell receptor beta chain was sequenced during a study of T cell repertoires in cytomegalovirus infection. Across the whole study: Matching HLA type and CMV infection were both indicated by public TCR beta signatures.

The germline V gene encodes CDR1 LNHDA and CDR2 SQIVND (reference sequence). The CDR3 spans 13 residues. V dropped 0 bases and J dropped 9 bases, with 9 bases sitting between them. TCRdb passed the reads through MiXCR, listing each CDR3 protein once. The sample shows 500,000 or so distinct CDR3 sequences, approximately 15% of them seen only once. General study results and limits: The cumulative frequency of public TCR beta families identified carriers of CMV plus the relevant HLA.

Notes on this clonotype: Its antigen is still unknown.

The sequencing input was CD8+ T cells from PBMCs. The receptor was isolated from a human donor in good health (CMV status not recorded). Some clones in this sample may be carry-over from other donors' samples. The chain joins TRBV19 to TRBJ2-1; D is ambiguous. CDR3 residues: CASSIDWGSEQFF. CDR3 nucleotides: TGTGCCAGTAGTATAGATTGGGGTAGTGAGCAGTTCTTC.